The clone carrying this T cell receptor beta chain was picked up many times. Its antigen is undetermined. This entry is derived from a study of T cells after yellow fever vaccination. Study-level findings and limits: Contamination of FACS-sorted repertoires by abundant clonotypes from the bulk population could occur. Post-booster repertoires contained most primary-vaccination clones again (about 95% CD4, about 88% CD8).

Template switching by 5'RACE produced TCR cDNA, adding a universal primer site and UMIs. TCRdb reprocessed the 5' RACE reads via MiXCR and lists one record per CDR3 protein. The table has 90,000 to 130,000 distinct CDR3 sequences, approximately 8.4% seen once; the top ten hold 25%. The germline CDR1 and CDR2 sequences are SQVTM and ANQGSEA. The CDR3 spans 15 residues. The V and J ends lost 0 bases and 5 bases respectively, with 16 bases between them. The source material was CD8+ T cells sorted from PBMCs, sampled 45 days after the yellow fever booster vaccination. This TCR was sampled from a young man who received the YFV17D yellow fever vaccine. The chain recombines TRBV29-1 with TRBJ2-5; tentative D call: TRBD2 (6 bases). CDR3 residues: CSVEDRLVGEETQYF. The CDR3 DNA reads TGCAGCGTTGAAGATCGACTAGTTGGGGAGGAGACCCAGTACTTC.